This T cell receptor beta chain was captured by sequencing in a study of blood T cell repertoires in COVID-19. Looking at the study overall: Sources were T cells, B-cell-depleted T cells, or PBMCs; the material itself was cDNA or gDNA.

Sequenced by immunoSEQ multiplex PCR; TCRdb stores in-frame clones only, minus some. The top ten clones hold 1% of a sample with more than 250,000 clones, over 75% of them seen once. The TCR sequence derives from a man over 45 with active or convalescent COVID-19. Specimen: peripheral blood.

The CDR3 spells CASSPGTPSVETQYF. The CDR3 region has the DNA TGTGCCAGCAGCCCCGGGACTCCATCGGTGGAGACCCAGTACTTC. The rearrangement uses TRBV5-5 and TRBJ2-5; TRBD2 is a possible D gene (6 bases). Trimming removed 4 bases at V and 5 bases at J, with 18 bases between. The germline V gene has CDR1 SGHKS and CDR2 YYEKEE (reference sequence). The CDR3 is 15 amino acids.